These T cell receptor beta chains were read from a single sample in a study of blood T cell repertoires in COVID-19. Method: immunoSEQ multiplex PCR; TCRdb's copy keeps in-frame clones and lacks some. The sample shows over 600,000 clones, 80% to 90% of them seen only once. The material sequenced was peripheral blood. These receptors were taken from a woman aged 18-29 years with acute or convalescent COVID-19. Both conserved end residues are part of each CDR3. The order of the fields is V gene, J gene, clone size, D gene, CDR3 protein, CDR3 DNA. D genes are given only for firm matches. Clone size appears in some rows only: once, few, many, or a class for an expanded clone.

TRBV7-9	TRBJ2-3	.	.	CASSPRNVADTDTQYF	TGTGCCAGCAGCCCCAGGAACGTTGCCGACACAGATACGCAGTATTTT
TRBV30	TRBJ1-6	.	TRBD1	CAWSDRQGTPLHF	TGTGCCTGGAGTGATCGACAGGGCACACCCCTCCACTTT
TRBV7-9	TRBJ2-7	.	.	CASSDGGYEQYF	TGTGCCAGCAGCGACGGGGGATACGAGCAGTACTTC
TRBV6-2/TRBV6-3	TRBJ2-7	.	.	CASSYGRGTYEQYF	TGTGCCAGCAGTTATGGCAGGGGAACCTACGAGCAGTACTTC
TRBV2	TRBJ1-1	.	.	CASIEEVRIAEAFF	TGTGCCAGCATCGAGGAGGTGAGGATAGCTGAAGCTTTCTTT
TRBV6-4	TRBJ2-3	many	.	CASSDGTSTDTQYF	TGTGCCAGCAGTGACGGGACTAGCACAGATACGCAGTATTTT
TRBV2	TRBJ2-3	.	TRBD2	CASRSGGRDTQYF	TGTGCCAGCCGTAGCGGGGGGCGCGATACGCAGTATTTT
TRBV19	TRBJ1-2	.	TRBD1	CASTPTPGQGRYGYTF	TGTGCCAGTACCCCTACGCCGGGACAGGGGAGGTATGGCTACACCTTC
TRBV5-1	TRBJ2-3	.	.	CASSSRASNTDTQYF	TGCGCCAGCAGTTCCAGGGCATCAAACACAGATACGCAGTATTTT
TRBV6-6	TRBJ1-2	.	TRBD1	CAHSWGQGNGYTF	TGTGCCCACTCCTGGGGACAGGGGAATGGCTACACCTTC
TRBV27	TRBJ2-3	.	.	CASSRAGSSTDTQYF	TGTGCCAGCAGCCGCGCGGGATCTAGCACAGATACGCAGTATTTT
TRBV4-3	TRBJ2-3	.	TRBD1	CASSQDRWGTGDTQYF	TGCGCCAGCAGCCAAGATCGATGGGGGACAGGAGATACGCAGTATTTT
TRBV7-9	TRBJ2-2	.	.	CASSRTENTGELFF	TGTGCCAGCAGCCGAACAGAGAACACCGGGGAGCTGTTTTTT
TRBV19	TRBJ1-5	once	TRBD1	CASSIVRDRGGLRGNQPQHF	TGTGCCAGTAGTATAGTAAGGGACAGGGGGGGGTTGCGCGGCAATCAGCCCCAGCATTTT
TRBV30	TRBJ1-5	.	.	CAWSTQTRDSGNQPQHF	TGTGCCTGGAGTACCCAGACGCGGGATTCGGGCAATCAGCCCCAGCATTTT
TRBV5-1	TRBJ1-3	.	TRBD1	CASSRDRGNTIYF	TGCGCCAGCAGCCGGGACAGGGGAAACACCATATATTTT
TRBV6-5	TRBJ1-1	.	.	CASSLRRARGTEAFF	TGTGCCAGCAGTTTGCGAAGGGCAAGGGGCACTGAAGCTTTCTTT
TRBV5-1	TRBJ2-1	.	TRBD1	CASSLLDRGWGEQFF	TGCGCCAGCAGCTTACTGGACAGGGGGTGGGGTGAGCAGTTCTTC
TRBV5-6	TRBJ2-5	.	TRBD1	CASSLRPSTGVLRTQYF	TGTGCCAGCAGCTTGAGGCCCTCCACAGGGGTACTGCGGACCCAGTACTTC
TRBV5-1	TRBJ1-1	once	TRBD1	CASSLDGTGGEAFF	TGCGCCAGCAGCTTGGATGGGACAGGAGGGGAAGCTTTCTTT
TRBV10-3	TRBJ1-2	.	.	CAIKTTGNYGYTF	TGTGCCATCAAAACCACAGGGAATTATGGCTACACCTTC
TRBV19	TRBJ1-1	.	TRBD1	CASRDRIFEAFF	TGTGCCAGTCGGGACAGGATCTTCGAAGCTTTCTTT
TRBV19	TRBJ1-3	.	.	CATRVISGNTIYF	TGTGCCACCCGGGTCATTTCTGGAAACACCATATATTTT
TRBV7-2	TRBJ2-3	.	TRBD2	CASSPRTSGGGDTQYF	TGTGCCAGCAGCCCCCGGACTAGCGGGGGTGGAGATACGCAGTATTTT
TRBV9	TRBJ1-4	.	.	CASSTRGGREKLFF	TGTGCCAGCAGCACCCGGGGGGGGCGGGAAAAACTGTTTTTT
TRBV7-2	TRBJ2-1	.	.	CASSFRTPPHNEQFF	TGTGCCAGCAGCTTTCGGACTCCCCCACACAATGAGCAGTTCTTC
TRBV9	TRBJ1-1	.	.	CASSVEGEGTEAFF	TGTGCCAGCAGCGTAGAGGGGGAGGGAACTGAAGCTTTCTTT
TRBV11-2	TRBJ1-5	.	.	CASSQNRDQPQHF	TGTGCCAGCAGCCAGAACAGGGATCAGCCCCAGCATTTT
TRBV7-4	TRBJ2-1	.	TRBD2	CASSLEGEALAAMNPSYNEQFF	TGTGCCAGCAGCTTAGAAGGTGAGGCACTAGCGGCCATGAACCCCTCCTACAATGAGCAGTTCTTC
TRBV2	TRBJ1-2	.	.	CASSGGGLYGYTF	TGTGCCAGCTCGGGCGGGGGGCTCTATGGCTACACCTTC
TRBV6-1	TRBJ2-3	.	TRBD2	CASSEAGGASGWGSTDTQYF	TGTGCCAGCAGTGAAGCAGGAGGGGCTAGCGGGTGGGGGAGCACAGATACGCAGTATTTT
TRBV19	TRBJ1-5	once	TRBD1	CASSSDRADNQPQHF	TGTGCCAGTAGTTCGGACAGGGCTGACAATCAGCCCCAGCATTTT
TRBV6-4	TRBJ1-6	.	TRBD1	CASSHGQGFYNSPLHF	TGTGCCAGCAGTCATGGACAGGGGTTCTATAATTCACCCCTCCACTTT
TRBV7-9	TRBJ1-5	.	.	CASSLDSEIDQPQHF	TGTGCCAGCAGCTTAGATTCCGAGATCGATCAGCCCCAGCATTTT
TRBV18	TRBJ1-3	.	TRBD1	CATGTDGNTIYF	TGTGCCACCGGGACAGATGGAAACACCATATATTTT
TRBV3-1/TRBV3-2	TRBJ2-7	.	TRBD1	CASSQSGTGRLSYEQYF	TGTGCCAGCAGCCAAAGCGGGACAGGGAGACTCTCCTACGAGCAGTACTTC
TRBV5-4	TRBJ1-2	.	TRBD1	CASTHRGGGYTF	TGTGCCAGCACCCACAGGGGCGGAGGCTACACCTTC
TRBV10-3	TRBJ1-2	.	.	CAIRSDSAAYGYTF	TGTGCCATCAGGTCGGACAGCGCAGCCTATGGCTACACCTTC
TRBV29-1	TRBJ1-1	once	.	CSVVTSVNTEAFF	TGCAGCGTCGTGACTTCTGTTAACACTGAAGCTTTCTTT
TRBV3-1/TRBV3-2	TRBJ2-1	.	.	CASSRSPGEPNEQFF	TGTGCCAGCAGCCGGTCTCCCGGGGAACCCAATGAGCAGTTCTTC